What follows is one TCR beta chain and its context. This record belongs to a study of CD8 T cells in Susac syndrome. Reverse transcription of 0.5 to 1 ug RNA was performed with random hexamers. The authors amplified TCR beta CDR3 across 54 Vbeta and 13 Jbeta using immunoSEQ multiplex PCR. TCRdb redid the calling of the immunoSEQ multiplex PCR reads with MiXCR, one entry per CDR3 protein. The repertoire has approximately 68,000 distinct CDR3 sequences, approximately 94% of them found once; the top ten carry 0.35% to 0.4%. The CDR3 covers 14 residues. Trimming took off 2 bases at V and 0 bases at J, with 5 bases between the two ends. Germline-derived CDR1 and CDR2 are GTSNPN and SVGIG (reference sequence). Relapsing-remitting disease, either stable or active, was present in the multiple sclerosis controls, who were treatment-naive patients.

The V call is TRBV30, the J call TRBJ2-6, with D hard to call. The origin of this receptor is a human donor with multiple sclerosis. Sequenced input: CD8+ T cells from PBMCs. The CDR3 loop reads CAWSPGSGANVLTF. Here the CDR3 DNA reads TGTGCCTGGAGTCCAGGCTCTGGGGCCAACGTCCTGACTTTC.